Listed below are T cell receptor beta chains from one sample, sequenced in a study of OX40 agonist ivuxolimab in advanced cancers. Assay: immunoSEQ multiplex PCR; the TCRdb copy retains only in-frame clones and omits some. The table has fewer than 15,000 clones, around 80% seen once. The sequenced sample was CD4+ or CD8+ T cells sorted from blood, obtained in a trial of the OX40 agonist ivuxolimab. The source is an adult with an advanced solid tumor such as melanoma, head and neck, liver or kidney cancer. Each CDR3 is given with its conserved first and last residue. A D gene is named only where the DNA matches it firmly. Size is stated for part of the rows, as once, few or many counts, or as a class when the clone is expanded.

.	TRBV4-1	TRBJ2-7	.	CASSQEPDFSYEQYF	TGCGCCAGCAGCCAAGAACCGGACTTCTCCTACGAGCAGTACTTC
.	TRBV4-2	TRBJ2-1	.	CASSQDRPGSSYNEQFF	TGTGCCAGCAGCCAAGATCGGCCAGGGTCCTCCTACAATGAGCAGTTCTTC
.	TRBV5-5	TRBJ2-7	TRBD2	CASSQRLAGVAYEQYF	TGTGCCAGCAGCCAACGTCTAGCGGGGGTCGCCTACGAGCAGTACTTC
.	TRBV10-3	TRBJ2-1	.	CAIRDPGSYNEQFF	TGTGCCATCCGGGACCCGGGCTCCTACAATGAGCAGTTCTTC
once	TRBV28	TRBJ1-1	.	CASSLRWGRREIDTEAFF	TGTGCCAGCAGTTTAAGGTGGGGGCGGCGGGAAATCGACACTGAAGCTTTCTTT
.	TRBV9	TRBJ1-1	.	CASSLRDGNTEAFF	TGTGCCAGCAGCCTCCGAGACGGGAACACTGAAGCTTTCTTT
.	TRBV9	TRBJ1-5	.	CASSADSGNQPQHF	TGTGCCAGCAGCGCGGACAGTGGCAATCAGCCCCAGCATTTT
.	TRBV4-2	TRBJ1-1	.	CASSQDTGSSEAFF	TGTGCCAGCAGCCAAGATACGGGTTCGTCTGAAGCTTTCTTT
.	TRBV29-1	TRBJ1-1	TRBD1	CSARTGRDTEAFF	TGCAGCGCACGGACAGGACGGGACACTGAAGCTTTCTTT
.	TRBV15	TRBJ2-3	.	CATSTDWGVTESTDTQYF	TGTGCCACCAGCACCGATTGGGGGGTGACAGAGAGCACAGATACGCAGTATTTT